Listed below are T cell receptor beta chains from one sample, sequenced in a study of blood T cell repertoires in COVID-19. TCRdb's copy holds only in-frame clones and misses some; the assay was immunoSEQ multiplex PCR. The table has about 120,000 clones, 82% seen once. Sequenced input: peripheral blood. The receptors here all came from a man between 70 and 80 years old with acute or convalescent COVID-19. CDR3s include the opening cysteine and the closing phenylalanine or tryptophan. A D gene is named only where the DNA matches it firmly. Only some rows state a clone size, as once, few, many or a class for expanded clones.

V gene	clone size	D gene	J gene	CDR3 protein	CDR3 DNA
TRBV11-2	.	.	TRBJ1-6	CASTLDRRSNSPLHF	TGTGCCAGCACCCTTGACAGGCGAAGTAATTCACCCCTCCACTTT
TRBV28	.	TRBD1	TRBJ2-2	CASSRTGTTGELFF	TGTGCCAGCAGCCGGACAGGGACAACCGGGGAGCTGTTTTTT
TRBV12-3/TRBV12-4	.	TRBD1	TRBJ1-2	CASSRGQTYGYTF	TGTGCCAGCAGCCGGGGACAGACCTATGGCTACACCTTC
TRBV5-1	once	.	TRBJ2-2	CASSLGGTNTGELFF	TGCGCCAGCAGCTTGGGGGGCACGAACACCGGGGAGCTGTTTTTT
TRBV6-6	.	TRBD1	TRBJ2-7	CASSKTGFNPYF	TGTGCCAGCAGTAAGACAGGGTTCAATCCGTACTTC
TRBV2	.	.	TRBJ1-5	CASLGQKNQPQHF	TGTGCCAGCCTGGGGCAGAAAAATCAGCCCCAGCATTTT
TRBV18	.	.	TRBJ1-4	CASSPRSTAATNEKLFF	TGTGCCAGCTCACCACGAAGCACCGCCGCAACTAATGAAAAACTGTTTTTT
TRBV7-8	many	TRBD1	TRBJ2-7	CASSLSRTGWNEQYF	TGTGCCAGCAGCTTATCTCGGACAGGGTGGAACGAGCAGTACTTC
TRBV5-6	few	TRBD1	TRBJ2-3	CASSMTGTGGAYTDTQYF	TGTGCCAGCAGCATGACCGGGACAGGGGGCGCATACACAGATACGCAGTATTTT
TRBV27	.	TRBD2	TRBJ2-1	CASHRGTSGSNEQFF	TGTGCCAGCCACCGGGGGACTAGCGGGAGCAATGAGCAGTTCTTC
TRBV7-3	.	.	TRBJ2-7	CASSLTFSGEQYF	TGTGCCAGCAGCTTAACCTTTTCAGGCGAGCAGTACTTC
TRBV10-3	.	TRBD1	TRBJ1-1	CAISVDRDDTEAFF	TGTGCCATCAGCGTGGACAGGGACGACACTGAAGCTTTCTTT
TRBV20-1	few	.	TRBJ1-1	CSARVLTEAFF	TGCAGTGCCAGGGTGTTGACTGAAGCTTTCTTT
TRBV10-1	.	TRBD2	TRBJ2-7	CASSASGTSYEQYF	TGCGCCAGCAGCGCAAGCGGGACGTCCTACGAGCAGTACTTC
TRBV18	.	.	TRBJ2-5	CASSRGEAETQYF	TGTGCCAGCTCACGAGGTGAGGCGGAGACCCAGTACTTC
TRBV19	few	.	TRBJ1-4	CASTPTPRKEKLFF	TGTGCCAGTACCCCGACCCCGAGGAAGGAAAAACTGTTTTTT
TRBV5-1	.	.	TRBJ1-5	CASSLGGLGQPQHF	TGCGCCAGCAGCTTGGGGGGGCTGGGGCAGCCCCAGCATTTT
TRBV2	.	TRBD1	TRBJ2-7	CASRRTGTYEQYF	TGTGCCAGTCGCCGGACAGGGACTTACGAGCAGTACTTC
TRBV11-3	.	.	TRBJ1-5	CASSLSEYALYSNQPQHF	TGTGCCAGCTCCCTCAGCGAATACGCGCTATATAGCAATCAGCCCCAGCATTTT
TRBV7-9	.	.	TRBJ2-4	CASSPGVGTDSKNIQYF	TGTGCCAGCAGCCCGGGGGTGGGAACAGACTCTAAAAACATTCAGTACTTC
TRBV6-1	.	TRBD1	TRBJ2-1	CASSDRDRGLSYNEQFF	TGTGCCAGCAGTGACCGGGACAGGGGGCTCTCCTACAATGAGCAGTTCTTC
TRBV9	.	TRBD2	TRBJ2-1	CASSVQGGRINEQFF	TGTGCCAGCAGCGTTCAGGGCGGGAGAATCAATGAGCAGTTCTTC
TRBV28	.	.	TRBJ2-7	CASSLGFRIAYEQYF	TGTGCCAGCAGTTTAGGATTCAGGATTGCCTACGAGCAGTACTTC
TRBV7-2	.	TRBD2	TRBJ2-3	CASSLWSPTSGYTDTQYF	TGTGCCAGCAGCTTATGGTCCCCCACTAGCGGGTACACAGATACGCAGTATTTT
TRBV5-1	.	TRBD1	TRBJ2-1	CASSLVGQGASEQFF	TGCGCCAGCAGCTTGGTTGGACAGGGGGCGAGTGAGCAGTTCTTC
TRBV18	.	TRBD2	TRBJ2-7	CASSTGTSAYEQYF	TGTGCCAGCTCGACCGGGACTAGCGCCTACGAGCAGTACTTC
TRBV5-1	.	TRBD2	TRBJ2-1	CASNTGTSSYNEQFF	TGCGCCAGCAACACCGGGACTAGCAGCTACAATGAGCAGTTCTTC
TRBV10-3	.	TRBD2	TRBJ2-3	CASSGGAADTQYF	TGTGCCAGCAGCGGGGGGGCCGCAGATACGCAGTATTTT
TRBV7-2	.	TRBD1	TRBJ2-7	CASSLVGQGVYEQYF	TGTGCCAGCAGCTTAGTAGGACAGGGTGTCTACGAGCAGTACTTC
TRBV27	.	TRBD1	TRBJ1-2	CASRGTGYNYGYTF	TGTGCCAGCAGGGGGACAGGATATAACTATGGCTACACCTTC
TRBV11-2	few	TRBD1	TRBJ1-1	CASSLVGQGNTEAFF	TGTGCCAGCAGCTTAGTGGGACAGGGGAACACTGAAGCTTTCTTT
TRBV4-1	.	.	TRBJ1-1	CASSQDFTGNRNTEAFF	TGCGCCAGCAGCCAAGACTTCACAGGTAACCGTAACACTGAAGCTTTCTTT
TRBV6-4	.	.	TRBJ2-2	CASTPSGRNTGELFF	TGTGCCAGCACCCCCAGCGGGCGGAACACCGGGGAGCTGTTTTTT
TRBV10-3	few	TRBD1	TRBJ1-1	CAISGTGVFEAFF	TGTGCCATCAGTGGGACAGGGGTTTTTGAAGCTTTCTTT
TRBV5-1	.	TRBD1	TRBJ1-1	CASSSRQGRDHPEAFF	TGCGCCAGCAGCTCACGACAGGGTAGGGACCACCCCGAAGCTTTCTTT
TRBV28	.	.	TRBJ2-7	CASSQTQGRNEQYF	TGTGCCAGCAGCCAGACGCAGGGTAGGAACGAGCAGTACTTC
TRBV24-1	.	TRBD2	TRBJ2-1	CATATSGMMGNEQFF	TGTGCCACGGCGACTAGCGGGATGATGGGGAATGAGCAGTTCTTC
TRBV21-1	.	.	TRBJ2-7	CASCPKTGGLDEQYF	TGTGCCAGCTGCCCTAAAACGGGGGGACTCGACGAGCAGTACTTC
TRBV15	.	TRBD1	TRBJ1-5	CATSREGQGAVRPQHF	TGTGCCACCAGCAGAGAAGGACAGGGGGCAGTTAGGCCCCAGCATTTT
TRBV7-9	.	.	TRBJ2-3	CASSPSTDTQYF	TGTGCCAGCAGCCCCTCCACAGATACGCAGTATTTT
TRBV3-1/TRBV3-2	.	TRBD1	TRBJ2-1	CASRNRGPDSNEQFF	TGTGCCAGCAGGAACAGGGGACCCGATTCCAATGAGCAGTTCTTC
TRBV3-1/TRBV3-2	.	.	TRBJ2-3	CASSPYSSTDTQYF	TGTGCCAGCAGCCCCTACTCTAGCACAGATACGCAGTATTTT
TRBV6-2/TRBV6-3	.	TRBD2	TRBJ2-4	CASSYPVGRENIQYF	TGTGCCAGCAGTTACCCCGTGGGGAGGGAAAACATTCAGTACTTC
TRBV4-1	.	.	TRBJ1-5	CASSQDLAGRNQPQHF	TGCGCCAGCAGCCAAGACTTGGCAGGCCGCAATCAGCCCCAGCATTTT
TRBV7-9	.	TRBD1	TRBJ1-6	CASSTNLVKSDRVSPLHF	TGTGCCAGCAGCACTAACCTAGTCAAAAGCGACAGGGTTTCACCCCTCCACTTT
TRBV6-5	.	TRBD1	TRBJ2-3	CASKDRGPTDTQYF	TGTGCCAGCAAGGACAGGGGGCCGACAGATACGCAGTATTTT
TRBV3-1/TRBV3-2	.	.	TRBJ2-3	CASSQGIADTQYF	TGTGCCAGCAGCCAAGGGATAGCGGATACGCAGTATTTT
TRBV24-1	.	.	TRBJ2-2	CATSDSQFTGELFF	TGTGCCACCAGTGATTCACAATTCACCGGGGAGCTGTTTTTT
TRBV24-1	.	.	TRBJ1-1	CATSDPVHFEAFF	TGTGCCACCAGTGATCCCGTCCACTTTGAAGCTTTCTTT
TRBV5-8	.	.	TRBJ1-1	CASSSRRQVSEAFF	TGTGCCAGCAGCTCCAGACGACAGGTTAGTGAAGCTTTCTTT
TRBV5-1	.	TRBD2	TRBJ2-1	CASSPGGTSGTNEQFF	TGCGCCAGCAGCCCGGGAGGGACTAGCGGTACCAATGAGCAGTTCTTC
TRBV5-1	.	TRBD2	TRBJ2-1	CASSLMPTGTSLNEQFF	TGCGCCAGCAGCTTGATGCCAACCGGGACTAGCTTAAATGAGCAGTTCTTC
TRBV23-1	.	TRBD2	TRBJ2-7	CASSPPRGLAGPYEQYF	TGCGCCAGCAGCCCCCCCCGGGGGCTAGCGGGTCCCTACGAGCAGTACTTC
TRBV19	.	TRBD2	TRBJ2-3	CASSIDLGRVADTQYF	TGTGCCAGTAGTATAGATCTCGGGAGGGTGGCAGATACGCAGTATTTT
TRBV15	.	.	TRBJ2-3	CATSREAASGTDTQYF	TGTGCCACCAGCAGAGAAGCGGCCAGCGGCACAGATACGCAGTATTTT